This TCR beta chain derives from a study of blood T cell repertoires in COVID-19. As for the study in general: PBMCs, B-cell-depleted T cells, or T cells were the source of the cDNA or gDNA that made up the material.

The table came from immunoSEQ multiplex PCR; TCRdb's copy has only in-frame clones and leaves some out. Found here are approximately 200,000 clones, more than 85% of them singletons; the top ten hold 2.1%. CDR1 is SGHVS and CDR2 is FQNEAQ in the germline V gene. The V gene end was trimmed by 2 bases and the J gene end by 5 bases; junction bases not matched to a gene: 9. CDR3 length: 16 residues. Sequenced sample: peripheral blood. The sequence came from a man between 65 and 80 years old with active or convalescent COVID-19. V and J are TRBV7-8 and TRBJ2-3; 8 nucleotides agree with TRBD2. CDR3 in amino acids: CASSLLAGAGRDTQYF. The CDR3 DNA is TGTGCCAGCAGCTTACTAGCGGGTGCAGGTAGAGATACGCAGTATTTT.